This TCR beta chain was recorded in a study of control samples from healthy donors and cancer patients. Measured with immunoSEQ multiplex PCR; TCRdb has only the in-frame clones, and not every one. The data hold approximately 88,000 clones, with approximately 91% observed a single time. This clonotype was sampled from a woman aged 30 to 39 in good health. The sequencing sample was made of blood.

Here the CDR3 reads CASSLGGEAFF. The CDR3 DNA follows: TGTGCCAGCAGCTTAGGGGGGGAAGCTTTCTTT. V and J are TRBV7-8 and TRBJ1-1; maybe TRBD1 (5 bases). Trimming took 1 base from V and 8 from J, leaving 5 bases between them. Germline CDR1 reads SGHVS; CDR2 reads FQNEAQ. The CDR3 has 11 amino acids.